The clone carrying this T cell receptor beta chain has only one observation. The antigen remains unidentified. Naive and memory CD4+ T cell DNA was deep-sequenced without culture. Sequencing was performed with immunoSEQ multiplex PCR; in TCRdb, only in-frame clones are kept and a portion is missing. The table includes tens of thousands of clones, approximately 83% detected once. The source of the sample is a study of CD4 T cells in relation to SARS-CoV-2 and coronaviruses. The overall study: Of the patients, 7 to 9 were male, a few female, two Hispanic.

The germline gives CDR1 LNHDA, CDR2 SQIVND (reference sequence). V was clipped by 7 bases and J by 7 bases, with 13 bases between them. CDR3 length: 13 amino acids. The study's findings and limits: According to naive versus memory sequencing, detected responses are memory recall, not newly primed. About 65% of donors had memory CD4+ clonotypes crossrecognizing SARS-CoV-2 and common cold coronavirus spike.

The material sequenced was memory CD4+ T cells from PBMCs. The genes are TRBV19 and TRBJ2-2; tentative D call: TRBD1 (6 bases). This sequence originates from an adult with COVID-19. CDR3 DNA: TGTGCCAGTATGAGGGGGTGGGACGGGGAGCTGTTTTTT. It yields the protein CASMRGWDGELFF.